This T cell receptor beta chain emerged from a study of identical twins. In germline, CDR1 is SGHDT, CDR2 YYEEEE. Between the trimmed V and J ends, which lost 7 bases and 8 bases, there was a span of 10 bases. The CDR3 totals 11 residues. Via MiXCR, TCRdb re-called the 5' RACE reads, giving one row per CDR3 protein. The sample records about 100,000 distinct CDR3 sequences, about 5.6% being singletons. This clonotype came up many times. The source material was memory T cells sorted from blood. The origin of this receptor is a woman aged 45-65 years in good health. This chain uses TRBV5-6 with TRBJ2-1; no clear D gene. CDR3 sequence reads: CASLTSDEQFF. The DNA of the CDR3 is TGTGCCAGCTTGACAAGTGATGAGCAGTTCTTC.